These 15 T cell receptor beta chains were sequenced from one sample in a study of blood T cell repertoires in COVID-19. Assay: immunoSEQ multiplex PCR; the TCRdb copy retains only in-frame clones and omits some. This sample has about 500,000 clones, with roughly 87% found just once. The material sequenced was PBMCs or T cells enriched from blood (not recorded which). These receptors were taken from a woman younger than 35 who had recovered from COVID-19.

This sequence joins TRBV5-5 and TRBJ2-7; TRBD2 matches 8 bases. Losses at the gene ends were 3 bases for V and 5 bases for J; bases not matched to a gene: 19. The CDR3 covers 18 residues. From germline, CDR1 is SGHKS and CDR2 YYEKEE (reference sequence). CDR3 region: CASSSPGGTAPIGDEQYF. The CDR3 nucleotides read TGTGCCAGCAGCTCCCCGGGGGGGACGGCGCCGATAGGGGACGAGCAGTACTTC. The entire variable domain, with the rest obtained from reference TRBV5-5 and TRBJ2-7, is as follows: DAGVTQSPTHLIKTRGQQVTLRCSPISGHKSVSWYQQVLGQGPQFIFQYYEKEERGRGNFPDRFSARQFPNYSSELNVNALLLGDSALYLCASSSPGGTAPIGDEQYFGPGTRLTVT.

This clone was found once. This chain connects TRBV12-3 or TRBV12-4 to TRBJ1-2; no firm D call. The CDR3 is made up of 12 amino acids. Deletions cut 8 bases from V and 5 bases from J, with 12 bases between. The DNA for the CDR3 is TGTGCCAGCCGTCCCCGAGGGTATGGCTACACCTTC. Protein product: CASRPRGYGYTF.

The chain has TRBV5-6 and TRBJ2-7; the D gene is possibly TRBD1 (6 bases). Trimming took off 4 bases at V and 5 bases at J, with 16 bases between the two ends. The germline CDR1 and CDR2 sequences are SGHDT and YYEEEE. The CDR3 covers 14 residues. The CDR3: CASSPQGLSHEQYF. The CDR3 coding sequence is TGTGCCAGCAGCCCACAGGGTCTAAGCCACGAGCAGTACTTC.

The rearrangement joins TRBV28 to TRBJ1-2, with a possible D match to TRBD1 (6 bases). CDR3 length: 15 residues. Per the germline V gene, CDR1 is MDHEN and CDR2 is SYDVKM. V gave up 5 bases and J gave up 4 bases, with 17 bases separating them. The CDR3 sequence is CASSPGYTGSYGYTF. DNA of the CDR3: TGTGCCAGCAGTCCAGGATATACAGGGAGCTATGGCTACACCTTC.

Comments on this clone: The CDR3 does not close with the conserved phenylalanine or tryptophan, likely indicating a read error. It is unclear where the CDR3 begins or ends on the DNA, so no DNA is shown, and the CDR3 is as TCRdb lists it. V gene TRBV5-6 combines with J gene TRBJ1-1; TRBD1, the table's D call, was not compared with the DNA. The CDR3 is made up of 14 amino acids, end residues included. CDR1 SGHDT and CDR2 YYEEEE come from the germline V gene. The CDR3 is CASSSPRGRNGELI.

CDR3 amino acids: CASSPSGGITYEQYF. DNA of the CDR3: TGTGCCAGCAGCCCAAGCGGGGGGATCACCTACGAGCAGTACTTC. The chain combines TRBV5-4 with TRBJ2-7; 9 nucleotides align to TRBD2. Per the germline V gene, CDR1 is SGHNT and CDR2 is YYREEE (reference sequence). CDR3 length: 15 residues. V lost 4 bases and J lost 2; bases outside the gene matches: 7.

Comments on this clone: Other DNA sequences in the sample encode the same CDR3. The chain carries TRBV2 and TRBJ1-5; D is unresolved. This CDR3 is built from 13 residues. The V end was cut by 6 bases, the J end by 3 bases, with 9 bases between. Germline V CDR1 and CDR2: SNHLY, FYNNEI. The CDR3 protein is CASRRTVNQPQHF. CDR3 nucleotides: TGTGCCAGCAGAAGGACTGTCAATCAGCCCCAGCATTTT. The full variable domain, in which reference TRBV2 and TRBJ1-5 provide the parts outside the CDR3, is EPEVTQTPSHQVTQMGQEVILRCVPISNHLYFYWYRQILGQKVEFLVSFYNNEISEKSEIFDDQFSVERPDGSNFTLKIRSTKLEDSAMYFCASRRTVNQPQHFGDGTRLSIL.

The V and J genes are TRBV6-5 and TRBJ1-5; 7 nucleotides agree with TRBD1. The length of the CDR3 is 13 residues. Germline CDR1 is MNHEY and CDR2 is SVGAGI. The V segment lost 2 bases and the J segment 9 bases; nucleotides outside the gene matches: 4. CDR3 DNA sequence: TGTGCCAGCAGTTACGGGGGACAGCTGCCCCAGCATTTT. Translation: CASSYGGQLPQHF.

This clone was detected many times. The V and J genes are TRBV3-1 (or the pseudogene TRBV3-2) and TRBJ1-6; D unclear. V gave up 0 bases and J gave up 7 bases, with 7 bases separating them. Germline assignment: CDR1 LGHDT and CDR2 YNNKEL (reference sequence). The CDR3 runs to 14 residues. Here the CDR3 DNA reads TGTGCCAGCAGCCAAGACCAGACAAATTCACCCCTCCACTTT. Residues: CASSQDQTNSPLHF.

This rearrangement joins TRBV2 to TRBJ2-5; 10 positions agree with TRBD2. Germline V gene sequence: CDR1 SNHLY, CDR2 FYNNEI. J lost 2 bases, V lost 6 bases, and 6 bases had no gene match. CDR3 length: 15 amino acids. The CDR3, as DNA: TGTGCCAGCAGACCGGGACTAGCGTATCAAGAGACCCAGTACTTC. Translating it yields CASRPGLAYQETQYF.

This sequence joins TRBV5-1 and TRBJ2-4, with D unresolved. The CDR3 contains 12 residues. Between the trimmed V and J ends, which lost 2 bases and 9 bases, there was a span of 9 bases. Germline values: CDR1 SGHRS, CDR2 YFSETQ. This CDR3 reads CASSFERGIQYF. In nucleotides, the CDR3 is TGCGCCAGCAGCTTTGAGAGAGGCATTCAGTACTTC.

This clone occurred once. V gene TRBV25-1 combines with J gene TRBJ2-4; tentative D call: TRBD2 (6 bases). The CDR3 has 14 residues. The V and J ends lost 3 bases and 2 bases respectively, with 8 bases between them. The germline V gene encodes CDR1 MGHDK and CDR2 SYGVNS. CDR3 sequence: CASSEEGSKNIQYF. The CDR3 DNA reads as TGTGCCAGCAGTGAGGAGGGATCCAAAAACATTCAGTACTTC. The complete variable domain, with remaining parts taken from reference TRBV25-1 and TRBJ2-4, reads EADIYQTPRYLVIGTGKKITLECSQTMGHDKMYWYQQDPGMELHLIHYSYGVNSTEKGDLSSESTVSRIRTEHFPLTLESARPSHTSQYLCASSEEGSKNIQYFGAGTRLSVL.

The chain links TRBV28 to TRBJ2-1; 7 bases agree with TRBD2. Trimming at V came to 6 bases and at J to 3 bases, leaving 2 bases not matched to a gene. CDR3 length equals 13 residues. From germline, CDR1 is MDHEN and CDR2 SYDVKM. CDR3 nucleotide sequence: TGTGCCAGCAGGCGGGGGATCTACAATGAGCAGTTCTTC. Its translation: CASRRGIYNEQFF.

The CDR3 loop reads CAWSVQISNYGYTF. The DNA of the CDR3 is TGTGCCTGGAGTGTACAGATCAGTAACTATGGCTACACCTTC. The rearrangement links TRBV30 to TRBJ1-2; D uncertain. CDR3 length: 14 amino acids. Trimming took off 0 bases at V and 1 base at J, with 9 bases between the two ends. The V gene's germline CDR1 is GTSNPN and CDR2 SVGIG (reference sequence). The complete variable domain, with remaining parts taken from reference TRBV30 and TRBJ1-2, reads SQTIHQWPATLVQPVGSPLSLECTVEGTSNPNLYWYRQAAGRGLQLLFYSVGIGQISSEVPQNLSASRPQDRQFILSSKKLLLSDSGFYLCAWSVQISNYGYTFGSGTRLTVV.

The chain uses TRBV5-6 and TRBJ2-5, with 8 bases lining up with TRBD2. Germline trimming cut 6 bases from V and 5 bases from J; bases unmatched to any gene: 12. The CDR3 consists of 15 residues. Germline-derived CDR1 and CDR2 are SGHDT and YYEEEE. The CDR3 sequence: CASTLARGASETQYF. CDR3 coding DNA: TGTGCCAGCACCCTCGCGCGGGGGGCCTCGGAGACCCAGTACTTC. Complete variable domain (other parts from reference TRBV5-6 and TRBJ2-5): DAGVTQSPTHLIKTRGQQVTLRCSPKSGHDTVSWYQQALGQGPQFIFQYYEEEERQRGNFPDRFSGHQFPNYSSELNVNALLLGDSALYLCASTLARGASETQYFGPGTRLLVL.